This T cell receptor beta chain was observed in a study of blood T cell repertoires in COVID-19. About the research overall: COVID-19 samples from acute and convalescent phases originated in the United States, Italy and Spain. Nucleic acid was either cDNA or gDNA, and it came from T cells, B-cell-depleted T cells, or PBMCs.

Study processing details: Amplifying reference gene primers gave estimates of nucleated cell counts. Sequencing used immunoSEQ multiplex PCR; TCRdb keeps in-frame clones, though not all of them. V, J and clone size reflect that table, while D and trimming were determined from the DNA. The sample records about 70,000 clones, about 68% being singletons. The germline V gene encodes CDR1 LGHDT and CDR2 YNNKEL (reference sequence). The CDR3 spans 14 residues. The V end lost 2 bases, the J end lost 4 bases, and 11 bases lay between the germline ends. This clone was seen a handful of times. V usage is TRBV3-1 (or the pseudogene TRBV3-2) and J usage is TRBJ2-5; D unresolved. This TCR was sampled from a woman in her seventies with acute or convalescent COVID-19. Material: peripheral blood. CDR3 sequence: CASSQNGPGETQYF. In nucleotides, the CDR3 is TGTGCCAGCAGCCAAAATGGTCCCGGAGAGACCCAGTACTTC.